The 23 T cell receptor beta chains listed next were all sequenced from one sample in a study of cytomegalovirus exposure and HLA in healthy donors. Libraries were prepared by immunoSEQ multiplex PCR; TCRdb keeps only in-frame clonotypes and omits some of them. The table has about 64,000 clones, around nine tenths seen once. The sequenced sample consisted of PBMCs. These receptors all stem from a woman aged 18-35 years in good health and CMV-seronegative.

The chain links TRBV4-3 to TRBJ2-7; 8 bases map to TRBD1. Germline values: CDR1 LGHNA, CDR2 YSLEER. Losses at the gene ends were 4 bases for V and 1 base for J; bases not matched to a gene: 9. This CDR3 is built from 16 residues. The CDR3: CASSPSAGTGSYEQYF. The CDR3 DNA reads TGCGCCAGCAGCCCCTCCGCCGGGACAGGATCCTACGAGCAGTACTTC.

The chain uses TRBV6-6 and TRBJ2-3, with 10 bases identical to TRBD2. V shed 6 bases, J shed 0 bases, and the junction held 6 bases outside the gene matches. This CDR3 is 16 amino acids long. CDR1 and CDR2 from the germline V gene are MNHNY and SVGAGI (reference sequence). The CDR3 loop is CASSLTSGSSTDTQYF. The CDR3, as DNA: TGTGCCAGCAGCTTGACTAGCGGGTCCAGCACAGATACGCAGTATTTT.

This clone was seen only once. The junction departs from the called germline gene at one end, perhaps through a read error. The rearrangement joins TRBV28 to TRBJ1-1; 11 nucleotides agree with TRBD1. This CDR3 region has 14 residues. Germline assignment: CDR1 MDHEN and CDR2 SYDVKM. CDR3 DNA sequence: TGTGCCAGCACCAGACAGGGACAGGGGGGTTTCGCGCTCTTT. Protein product: CASTRQGQGGFALF.

J is TRBJ1-5 and V is TRBV27; a possible D gene is TRBD1 (6 bases). The V and J ends lost 5 bases and 7 bases respectively, with 18 bases between them. The CDR3 is 15 amino acids. Per germline, CDR1 MNHEY and CDR2 SMNVEV (reference sequence). CDR3 in amino acids: CASSPLGALAQPQHF. The CDR3 DNA sequence: TGTGCCAGCAGTCCTCTGGGGGCATTAGCCCAGCCCCAGCATTTT.

The chain links TRBV10-3 to TRBJ1-1; perhaps TRBD1 as D (6 bases). This CDR3 contains 14 residues. Trimming cost V 2 bases and J 4 bases, with 11 bases left between them. Germline lookup yields CDR1 ENHRY and CDR2 SYGVKD. DNA of the CDR3: TGTGCCATCAGTGAGCAAGGACAGCCCACTGAAGCTTTCTTT. It specifies CAISEQGQPTEAFF.

The genes are TRBV4-2 and TRBJ2-7, with D possibly matching TRBD2 (6 bases). V was cut by 6 bases and J by 2 bases, with 20 bases left in between. CDR1 is LGHNA, CDR2 YNFKEQ, per germline. The CDR3 covers 16 residues. CDR3 sequence (DNA): TGTGCCAGCAGTTTCGGGGGTGAGTTACCACCCTACGAGCAGTACTTC. This encodes CASSFGGELPPYEQYF.

This clone occurred a few times. The chain combines TRBV19 with TRBJ1-2; D is possibly TRBD1 (5 bases). The CDR3 extends over 13 amino acids. V was cut by 3 bases and J by 8 bases, with 13 bases left in between. Germline assignment: CDR1 LNHDA and CDR2 SQIVND (reference sequence). CDR3 coding DNA: TGTGCCAGTAGTATTAACAGGCAAGTGGGCTACACCTTC. Its protein is CASSINRQVGYTF.

This chain uses TRBV30 with TRBJ2-7; TRBD1 agrees at 9 bases. V was clipped by 5 bases and J by 7 bases; unmatched bases: 6. The CDR3 has 12 amino acids. Germline V gene lookup returns CDR1 GTSNPN and CDR2 SVGIG (reference sequence). The CDR3 region is CAWGDRVGEQYF. The CDR3 DNA reads TGTGCCTGGGGGGACAGGGTCGGGGAGCAGTACTTC.

This clone was seen once. The rearrangement links TRBV6-5 to TRBJ1-1; D uncertain. The CDR3 extends over 13 amino acids. V was cut by 2 bases and J by 3 bases, with 7 bases left in between. Germline V CDR1 and CDR2: MNHEY, SVGAGI. The CDR3 bases are TGTGCCAGCAGTTACCAGGTTGACACTGAAGCTTTCTTT. Translated, it gives CASSYQVDTEAFF.

The V and J genes are TRBV30 and TRBJ2-2; TRBD2 matches 12 bases. V shed 3 bases and J 5 bases; nucleotides not matched to a gene: 10. This CDR3 has 17 amino acids. Germline-derived CDR1 and CDR2 are GTSNPN and SVGIG (reference sequence). The CDR3 bases are TGTGCCTGGAGCGTTCTAGCGGGAGGGCCTTGGACCGGGGAGCTGTTTTTT. Encoded protein: CAWSVLAGGPWTGELFF.

The chain uses TRBV27 and TRBJ1-1, with 10 positions matching TRBD1. V lost 5 bases, J lost 3 bases, and 6 bases stayed unmatched. The CDR3 runs to 15 residues. Germline V gene lookup returns CDR1 MNHEY and CDR2 SMNVEV (reference sequence). The CDR3 coding sequence is TGTGCCAGCAGTCCGCGGACAGGGGGTGACACTGAAGCTTTCTTT. Its translation: CASSPRTGGDTEAFF.

Only one count was recorded for this clone. The V gene is TRBV7-8, the J gene TRBJ2-1; no firm D call. Germline CDR1 and CDR2: SGHVS and FQNEAQ. Trimming shortened V by 3 bases and J by 7 bases, and 10 bases separated the two germline ends. This CDR3 contains 13 residues. The CDR3 protein is CASSLGPVNEQFF. In DNA form, the CDR3 reads TGTGCCAGCAGCTTGGGCCCGGTAAATGAGCAGTTCTTC.

For the CDR3, the DNA is TGTGCCAGCAGCGGGGCATCGGGAGCCTACAATGAGCAGTTCTTC. It specifies CASSGASGAYNEQFF. The rearrangement joins TRBV9 to TRBJ2-1; D is perhaps TRBD2 (6 bases). The germline V and J ends were trimmed by 3 bases and 2 bases, with 12 bases remaining between them. This CDR3 contains 15 residues. Germline V gives CDR1 SGDLS, CDR2 YYNGEE.

This clone was observed once. The genes are TRBV6-1 and TRBJ2-3; 7 bases are a match to TRBD2. V trimming: 1 base; J trimming: 1 base; junction bases outside the gene matches: 5. Germline CDR1 reads MNHNS; CDR2 reads SASEGT. The CDR3 runs 16 residues. DNA of the CDR3: TGTGCCAGCAGTGAAGTCTGGGCGGGGGGCACAGATACGCAGTATTTT. Translation gives CASSEVWAGGTDTQYF.

This rearrangement joins TRBV5-5 to TRBJ2-7; possibly TRBD2 for D (6 bases). V gave up 2 bases and J gave up 2 bases, with 11 bases separating them. CDR3 length: 14 residues. From germline, CDR1 is SGHKS and CDR2 YYEKEE (reference sequence). CDR3 sequence: CASSFKGTAYEQYF. The CDR3 nucleotides read TGTGCCAGCAGCTTCAAAGGGACTGCCTACGAGCAGTACTTC.

The V call is TRBV27, the J call TRBJ2-7; 8 nucleotides line up with TRBD1. Trimming at V came to 1 base and at J to 5 bases, leaving 7 bases not matched to a gene. The CDR3 contains 15 residues. In germline, CDR1 is MNHEY, CDR2 SMNVEV (reference sequence). CDR3 bases: TGTGCCAGCAGTTTATTGCCGGCGACAGGGGACGAGCAGTACTTC. It translates to CASSLLPATGDEQYF.

The rearrangement joins TRBV7-2 to TRBJ1-1; D gene unclear. V was shortened by 3 bases and J by 3 bases, with 5 bases between the two germline ends. Germline CDR1 is SGHTA and CDR2 is FQGNSA. The CDR3 covers 12 residues. CDR3 loop: CASSFRYTEAFF. CDR3 nucleotide sequence: TGTGCCAGCAGCTTTCGGTACACTGAAGCTTTCTTT.

V usage is TRBV4-1 and J usage is TRBJ2-3, with D unresolved. The CDR3 has 14 amino acids. From germline, CDR1 is MGHRA and CDR2 YSYEKL. The V end lost 0 bases, the J end lost 2 bases, and 6 bases lay between the germline ends. CDR3 loop: CASSQDTFTDTQYF. As DNA, the CDR3 is TGCGCCAGCAGCCAAGACACTTTCACAGATACGCAGTATTTT.

In DNA form, the CDR3 reads TGTGCCAGCAGTGAGTCCGGGTCTACTAATGAAAAACTGTTTTTT. Protein: CASSESGSTNEKLFF. The chain links TRBV6-1 to TRBJ1-4; D not certain. The CDR3 is 15 amino acids. Deletions cut 3 bases from V and 2 bases from J, with 10 bases between. In germline, CDR1 is MNHNS, CDR2 SASEGT.

This clone was seen only once. This sequence joins TRBV6-4 and TRBJ2-2, with D tentatively TRBD1 (5 bases). Germline V gene lookup returns CDR1 MRHNA and CDR2 SNTAGT. The CDR3 covers 15 residues. With 0 bases removed from V and 1 base from J, the gap between germline ends came to 6 bases. CDR3 in amino acids: CASSDSGQNTGELFF. The CDR3 nucleotides read TGTGCCAGCAGTGACTCCGGACAGAACACCGGGGAGCTGTTTTTT.

The genes are TRBV27 and TRBJ1-1; possibly TRBD1 for D (5 bases). The CDR3 is made up of 15 amino acids. Germline V gene lookup returns CDR1 MNHEY and CDR2 SMNVEV (reference sequence). With 4 bases removed from V and 1 base from J, the gap between germline ends came to 13 bases. CDR3 in DNA: TGTGCCAGCAGTTCCAGGACAAAAAAGAACACTGAAGCTTTCTTT. Encoded protein: CASSSRTKKNTEAFF.

The chain is built from TRBV7-8 and TRBJ2-1; the match to TRBD2 covers 8 bases. Germline-derived CDR1 and CDR2 are SGHVS and FQNEAQ. The ends lost 1 base at V and 4 bases at J; junction bases unmatched: 3. The CDR3 loop spans 15 amino acids. The CDR3 here is CASSLVAGIYNEQFF. DNA of the CDR3: TGTGCCAGCAGCTTAGTAGCGGGAATATACAATGAGCAGTTCTTC.

The count of this clone is one. V usage is TRBV30 and J usage is TRBJ1-1; D is possibly TRBD1 (6 bases). The V gene's germline CDR1 is GTSNPN and CDR2 SVGIG (reference sequence). V was cut by 4 bases and J by 11 bases, with 20 bases left in between. The CDR3 is 13 residues long. In nucleotides, the CDR3 is TGTGCCTGGATTGGAAAGGGACAAACGTACGCTTTCTTT. This gives the protein CAWIGKGQTYAFF. The complete variable domain, with remaining parts taken from reference TRBV30 and TRBJ1-1, reads SQTIHQWPATLVQPVGSPLSLECTVEGTSNPNLYWYRQAAGRGLQLLFYSVGIGQISSEVPQNLSASRPQDRQFILSSKKLLLSDSGFYLCAWIGKGQTYAFFGQGTRLTVV.